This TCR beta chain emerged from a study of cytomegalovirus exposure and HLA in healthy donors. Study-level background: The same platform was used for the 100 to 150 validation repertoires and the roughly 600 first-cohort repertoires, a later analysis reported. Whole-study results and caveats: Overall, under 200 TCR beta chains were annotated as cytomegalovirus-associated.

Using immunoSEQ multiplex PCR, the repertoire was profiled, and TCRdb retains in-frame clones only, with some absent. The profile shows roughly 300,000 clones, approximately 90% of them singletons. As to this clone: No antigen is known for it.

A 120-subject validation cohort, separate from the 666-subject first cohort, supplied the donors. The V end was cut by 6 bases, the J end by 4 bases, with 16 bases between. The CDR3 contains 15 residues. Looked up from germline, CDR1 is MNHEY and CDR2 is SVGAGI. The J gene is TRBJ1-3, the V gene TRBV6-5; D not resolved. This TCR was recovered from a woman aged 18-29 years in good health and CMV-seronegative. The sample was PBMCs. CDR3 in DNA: TGTGCCAGCAGCTCGGACTTCAACATCGGAAACACCATATATTTT. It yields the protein CASSSDFNIGNTIYF.